This T cell receptor (beta chain) was obtained from a study of patients and donors after allogeneic stem cell transplantation. This CDR3 has 14 residues. Germline assignment: CDR1 SNHLY and CDR2 FYNNEI. Trimming pared 6 bases from V and 4 bases from J, leaving 10 bases between. TCRdb called the RT-PCR reads again in MiXCR, with one record for every CDR3 protein. The data show about 410,000 distinct CDR3 sequences, with around 16% seen just once and 6% to 8% held by the top ten. The V gene is TRBV2, the J gene TRBJ2-6; D unresolved. Source material: blood, either unsorted or a sorted T cell fraction (not recorded which). The sequence was obtained from a human donor who was either an allogeneic HSCT recipient or a stem cell or donor lymphocyte infusion donor (not recorded which). It is not recorded whose cells these are; they may come from a transplant donor. The DNA for the CDR3 is TGTGCCAGCAGGGCACCCCTCGGGGCCAACGTCCTGACTTTC. It is translated as CASRAPLGANVLTF.